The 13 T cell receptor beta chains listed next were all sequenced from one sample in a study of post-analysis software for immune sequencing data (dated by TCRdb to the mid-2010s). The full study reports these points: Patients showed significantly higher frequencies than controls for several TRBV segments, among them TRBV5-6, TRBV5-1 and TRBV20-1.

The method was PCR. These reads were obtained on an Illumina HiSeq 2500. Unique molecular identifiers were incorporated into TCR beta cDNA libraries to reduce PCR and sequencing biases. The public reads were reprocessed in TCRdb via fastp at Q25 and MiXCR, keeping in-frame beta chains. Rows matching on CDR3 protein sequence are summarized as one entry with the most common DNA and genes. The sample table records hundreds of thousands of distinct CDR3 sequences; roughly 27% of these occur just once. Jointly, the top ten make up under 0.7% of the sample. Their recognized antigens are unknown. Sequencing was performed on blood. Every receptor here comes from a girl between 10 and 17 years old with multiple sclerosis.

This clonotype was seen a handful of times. CDR3 sequence: CASSYLTAGEKLFF. The DNA of the CDR3 is TGTGCCAGCAGTTATCTTACCGCAGGAGAAAAACTGTTTTTT. The rearrangement uses TRBV6-2 or TRBV6-3 and TRBJ1-4; the D is unclear. Germline loops: CDR1 MNHEY, CDR2 SVGEGT. The CDR3 sequence is 14 residues long. Trimming pared 3 bases from V and 8 bases from J, leaving 13 bases between.

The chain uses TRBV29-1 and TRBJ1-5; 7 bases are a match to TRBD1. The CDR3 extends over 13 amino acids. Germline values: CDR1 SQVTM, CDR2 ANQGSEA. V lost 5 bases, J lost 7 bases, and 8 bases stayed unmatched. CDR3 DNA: TGCAGCGTTCGTAAGGGGGCAGGACAGCCCCAGCATTTT. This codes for CSVRKGAGQPQHF.

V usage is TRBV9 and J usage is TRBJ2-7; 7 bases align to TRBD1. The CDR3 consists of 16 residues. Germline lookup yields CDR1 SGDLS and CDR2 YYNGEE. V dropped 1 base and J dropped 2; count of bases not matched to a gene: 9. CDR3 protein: CASSVNQGVKAYEQYF. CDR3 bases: TGTGCCAGCAGCGTAAACCAGGGGGTGAAGGCCTACGAGCAGTACTTC.

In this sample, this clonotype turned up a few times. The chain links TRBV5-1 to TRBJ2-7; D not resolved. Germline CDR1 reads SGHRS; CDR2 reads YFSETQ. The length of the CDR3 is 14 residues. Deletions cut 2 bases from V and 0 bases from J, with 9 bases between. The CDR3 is CASSFGRVSYEQYF. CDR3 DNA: TGCGCCAGCAGCTTCGGAAGAGTCTCCTACGAGCAGTACTTC.

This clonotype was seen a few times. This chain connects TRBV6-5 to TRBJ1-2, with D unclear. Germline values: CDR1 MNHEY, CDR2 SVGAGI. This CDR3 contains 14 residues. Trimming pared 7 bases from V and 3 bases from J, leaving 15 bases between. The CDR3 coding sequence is TGTGCCAGCACGAACCCTAACACGGACTATGGCTACACCTTC. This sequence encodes CASTNPNTDYGYTF.

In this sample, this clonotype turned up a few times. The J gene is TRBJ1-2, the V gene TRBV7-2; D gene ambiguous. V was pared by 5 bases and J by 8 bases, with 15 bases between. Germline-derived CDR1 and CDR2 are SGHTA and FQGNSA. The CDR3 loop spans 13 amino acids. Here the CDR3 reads CASSTRRTWGYTF. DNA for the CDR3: TGTGCCAGCAGCACCAGACGGACGTGGGGCTACACCTTC. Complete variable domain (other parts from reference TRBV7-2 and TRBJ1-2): GAGVSQSPSNKVTEKGKDVELRCDPISGHTALYWYRQSLGQGLEFLIYFQGNSAPDKSGLPSDRFSAERTGGSVSTLTIQRTQQEDSAVYLCASSTRRTWGYTFGSGTRLTVV.

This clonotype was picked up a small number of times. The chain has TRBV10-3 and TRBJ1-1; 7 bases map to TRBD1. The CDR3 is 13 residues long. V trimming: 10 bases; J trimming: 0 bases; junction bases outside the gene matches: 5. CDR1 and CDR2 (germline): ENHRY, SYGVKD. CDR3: CATEGQLNTEAFF. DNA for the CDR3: TGTGCCACGGAGGGACAGTTGAACACTGAAGCTTTCTTT.

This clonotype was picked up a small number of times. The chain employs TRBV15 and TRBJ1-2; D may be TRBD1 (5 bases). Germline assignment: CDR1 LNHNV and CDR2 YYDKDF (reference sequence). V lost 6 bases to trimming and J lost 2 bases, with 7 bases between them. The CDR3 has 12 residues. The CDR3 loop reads CATRQGNYGYTF. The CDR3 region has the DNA TGTGCCACCAGGCAGGGCAACTATGGCTACACCTTC.

Written as DNA, the CDR3 is TGCGCCAGCAGTGAATTACGGGGACAGGGTCCAATGGCCAAAAACATTCAGTACTTC. The encoded protein is CASSELRGQGPMAKNIQYF. The chain employs TRBV10-1 and TRBJ2-4, with 9 bases aligning to TRBD1. Germline trimming cut 3 bases from V and 1 base from J; bases unmatched to any gene: 13. This CDR3 spans 19 amino acids. Germline V gene sequence: CDR1 WNHNN, CDR2 SYGVQD (reference sequence).

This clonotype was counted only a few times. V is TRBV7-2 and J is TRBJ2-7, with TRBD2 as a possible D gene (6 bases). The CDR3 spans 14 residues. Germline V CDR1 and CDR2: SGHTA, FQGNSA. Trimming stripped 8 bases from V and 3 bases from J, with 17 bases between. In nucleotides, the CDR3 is TGTGCCAGCGGAACTCTTGCGGGGAACTACGAGCAGTACTTC. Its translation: CASGTLAGNYEQYF.

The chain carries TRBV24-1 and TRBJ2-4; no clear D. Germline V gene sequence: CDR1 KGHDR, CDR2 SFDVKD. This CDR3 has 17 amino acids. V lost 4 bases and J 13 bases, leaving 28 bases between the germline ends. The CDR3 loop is CATSDRLTPRAYNEQYF. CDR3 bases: TGTGCCACCAGTGACCGCTTGACGCCTAGGGCCTACAATGAGCAGTACTTC.

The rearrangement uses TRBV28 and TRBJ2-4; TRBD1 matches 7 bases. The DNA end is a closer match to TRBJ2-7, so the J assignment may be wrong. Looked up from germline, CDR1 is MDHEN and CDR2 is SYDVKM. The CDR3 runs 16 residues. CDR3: CASSLPVEGARYEQYF. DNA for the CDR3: TGTGCCAGCAGTTTACCCGTAGAGGGGGCAAGGTACGAGCAGTACTTC.

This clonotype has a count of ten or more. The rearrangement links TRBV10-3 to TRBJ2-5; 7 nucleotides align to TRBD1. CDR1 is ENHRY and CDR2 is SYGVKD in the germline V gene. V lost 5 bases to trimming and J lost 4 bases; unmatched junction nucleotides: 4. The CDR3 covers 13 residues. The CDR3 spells CAISQGDRETQYF. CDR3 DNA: TGTGCCATCAGTCAGGGGGATCGAGAGACCCAGTACTTC.